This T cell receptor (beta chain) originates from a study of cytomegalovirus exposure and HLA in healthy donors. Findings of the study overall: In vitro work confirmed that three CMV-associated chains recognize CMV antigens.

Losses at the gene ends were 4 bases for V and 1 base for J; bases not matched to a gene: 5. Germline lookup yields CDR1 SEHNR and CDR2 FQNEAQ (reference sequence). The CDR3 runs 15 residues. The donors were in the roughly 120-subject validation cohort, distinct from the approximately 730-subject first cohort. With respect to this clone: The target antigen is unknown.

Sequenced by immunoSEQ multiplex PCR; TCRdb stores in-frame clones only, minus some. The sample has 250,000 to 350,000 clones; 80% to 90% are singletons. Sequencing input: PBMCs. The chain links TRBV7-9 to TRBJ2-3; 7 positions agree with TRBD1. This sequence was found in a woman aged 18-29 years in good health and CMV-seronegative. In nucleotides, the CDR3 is TGTGCCAGCAGCTCCTGGGACAGACGCACAGATACGCAGTATTTT. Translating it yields CASSSWDRRTDTQYF. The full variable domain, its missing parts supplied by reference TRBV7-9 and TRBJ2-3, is DTGVSQNPRHKITKRGQNVTFRCDPISEHNRLYWYRQTLGQGPEFLTYFQNEAQLEKSRLLSDRFSAERPKGSFSTLEIQRTEQGDSAMYLCASSSWDRRTDTQYFGPGTRLTVL.